This is a list of T cell receptor beta chains from one sample in a study of blood T cell repertoires in COVID-19. Clones were sequenced by immunoSEQ multiplex PCR, and TCRdb holds only the in-frame ones, with some missing. The sample lists a few hundred thousand clones, 86% occurring once. Sequenced material: peripheral blood. These receptors all stem from a man aged 35-49 years who had recovered from COVID-19. Both conserved end residues are part of each CDR3. D genes are given only for firm matches. Clone sizes are given selectively: once, few, many, or a class where the clone is expanded.

J | size | V | D | CDR3 | DNA
TRBJ2-3 | NA | TRBV7-2 | NA | CASSRAGGTDTQYF | TGTGCCAGCAGTAGGGCAGGGGGCACAGATACGCAGTATTTT
TRBJ1-2 | NA | TRBV19 | NA | CASLRQAPGGGYTF | TGTGCCAGCCTTCGACAGGCCCCGGGGGGTGGCTACACCTTC
TRBJ1-6 | once | TRBV6-2/TRBV6-3 | NA | CASSYSGLQPLHF | TGTGCCAGCAGTTACTCGGGACTGCAGCCCCTCCACTTT
TRBJ1-3 | NA | TRBV6-5 | TRBD1 | CASSYRTGMGNTIYF | TGTGCCAGCAGTTACAGGACAGGCATGGGAAACACCATATATTTT
TRBJ2-7 | NA | TRBV27 | TRBD1 | CASSLQRTGDPLEQYF | TGTGCCAGCAGTTTACAGCGGACAGGGGACCCCCTTGAGCAGTACTTC
TRBJ2-7 | NA | TRBV7-2 | NA | CASSLPSYYEQYF | TGTGCCAGCAGCTTACCCAGTTACTACGAGCAGTACTTC
TRBJ2-7 | NA | TRBV7-9 | TRBD1 | CASSSPTGTGLLRQYF | TGTGCCAGCAGCTCCCCCACCGGGACAGGGTTATTACGGCAGTACTTC
TRBJ2-7 | NA | TRBV7-6 | TRBD2 | CASSSGEGGGFYSYEQYF | TGTGCCAGCAGCTCCGGCGAGGGCGGGGGGTTCTACTCCTACGAGCAGTACTTC
TRBJ2-3 | once | TRBV4-3 | NA | CASSHPKVPQDPKGDTQYF | TGCGCCAGCAGCCATCCAAAGGTCCCCCAGGATCCCAAGGGGGATACGCAGTATTTT
TRBJ2-7 | NA | TRBV18 | NA | CASSRRVYDEQYF | TGTGCCAGCTCACGCAGGGTCTACGACGAGCAGTACTTC
TRBJ2-1 | NA | TRBV27 | TRBD1 | CASSLGFTGVGNEQFF | TGTGCCAGCAGTTTGGGGTTTACAGGGGTCGGGAATGAGCAGTTCTTC
TRBJ2-7 | once | TRBV28 | NA | CASKTGSRLVYEQYF | TGTGCCAGCAAAACGGGGTCCCGCCTTGTCTACGAGCAGTACTTC
TRBJ1-2 | NA | TRBV7-9 | NA | CASSFLQGLHGYTF | TGTGCCAGCAGCTTTCTACAGGGCCTTCATGGCTACACCTTC
TRBJ1-2 | NA | TRBV20-1 | TRBD1 | CSARTGLGYTF | TGCAGTGCTAGGACAGGGCTTGGCTACACCTTC
TRBJ2-6 | once | TRBV2 | TRBD1 | CASTRQGAPRGANVLTF | TGTGCCAGCACCCGACAGGGGGCACCGAGGGGGGCCAACGTCCTGACTTTC
TRBJ2-3 | NA | TRBV29-1 | NA | CSVGGRTEDTQYF | TGCAGCGTTGGAGGGCGGACGGAGGATACGCAGTATTTT
TRBJ2-3 | NA | TRBV24-1 | TRBD2 | CATSDTGGTDTQYF | TGTGCCACCAGTGATACGGGGGGGACAGATACGCAGTATTTT
TRBJ2-3 | NA | TRBV7-2 | NA | CASSSLTRVDTQYF | TGTGCCAGCAGCTCCCTCACCCGAGTAGATACGCAGTATTTT
TRBJ1-6 | NA | TRBV10-3 | TRBD1 | CAITTGNNSPLHF | TGTGCCATCACGACAGGGAACAATTCACCCCTCCACTTT
TRBJ1-2 | NA | TRBV12-3/TRBV12-4 | NA | CASSLFWRYTF | TGTGCCAGCAGTTTATTTTGGCGCTACACCTTC
TRBJ2-7 | NA | TRBV11-2 | NA | CASSPLGRTTSYEQYF | TGTGCCAGCAGCCCCCTAGGTCGCACCACCTCCTACGAGCAGTACTTC